This TCR beta chain was captured in a study of cytomegalovirus exposure and HLA in healthy donors (dated 2017 in TCRdb). For the study in its entirety: According to an earlier analysis of 587 of the donors, 150 million to 200 million T cells yielded 90 million to 140 million unique TCR beta sequences and 276 Gb of sequence data. To decide whether each TCR beta V gene segment behaved as functional or pseudogenic, an earlier analysis of nearly 600 of the donors relied on high-throughput TCR beta sequencing. Alongside the repertoire data, information on donor age, sex, ethnicity and CMV serostatus was compiled. In addition to the first cohort of around 670 subjects, a separate validation cohort of 100 to 150 different subjects was used. The study aimed to test whether cataloging public T cell receptors could reveal signatures of past pathogen exposure. Of the 398 genotyped donors, 65% to 90% were placed in the genetic ancestry cluster associated with self-reported Caucasian donors. A later genetic analysis used genome-wide SNP genotypes for about 65% of the 666 donors, treating that subset as a discovery cohort. To predict cytomegalovirus infection status, the study combined high-throughput TCR immunosequencing, statistical association of individual TCRs with disease status, and machine learning. Rather than drawing on any new phenotypic data, the later analysis identified candidate immune exposures from TCR beta sequences and the way those sequences occurred across donors. HLA typing included class I and class II loci at four-digit resolution. In a later analysis, previously published TCR beta repertoires from 550 to 750 donors were re-analyzed and high-resolution HLA genotyping was added so that TCR occurrence patterns could be studied. Typing coverage differed by locus: A, B, C, DRB1 and DQB1 were typed in about 629-640 donors, DQA1 in roughly 500, DPA1 in 600 to 610, and DPB1 in approximately 450. Among around 400 genotyped donors of the cohort, an average of about 240,000 unique TCR beta nucleotide sequences were sequenced per donor, roughly 20% of them non-productive. The T cell repertoires of some 670 subjects were profiled by immunosequencing and related to cytomegalovirus serostatus. Because of strong linkage in the cohort, four to six DR-DQ haplotypes were treated as single units for association and clustering. All discovery cohort repertoires had been generated using a single sequencing platform. An early release that covered roughly 600 HLA-typed donors contained about 300 gigabases of sequencing data and tens of millions of unique TCR sequences.

The cohort consisted of some 670 healthy bone marrow donors. All cohort members were sampled while nominally healthy, although unrecorded immune exposures were likely present. The donor was CMV seronegative and was included in the group of about 350 seronegative cohort members. Each donor provided a peripheral blood sample, and peripheral blood mononuclear cells were used for TCR beta sequencing. Genomic DNA extraction from the blood cell samples was performed with the Qiagen DNeasy Blood Extraction Kit. Points the paper makes about the study in general: While some public TCRs were present in many individuals, most TCR sequences turned up only very rarely across donors. A later analysis found that most CMV-associated TCR beta chains appeared HLA-restricted, with HLA associations seemingly driven largely by CMV exposure. According to a later analysis, TCR association rates differed among HLA loci, with DRB1 alleles showing the most associated TCRs and HLA-C alleles showing the fewest. An association between a missense DCLRE1C variant and V-gene and J-gene trimming of TCR beta chains was found in a later genetic analysis and replicated in an independent cohort. In vitro tests confirmed that a few of the cytomegalovirus-associated TCR beta chains recognize cytomegalovirus antigens. According to a later genetic analysis, donors in an Asian-associated ancestry cluster had fewer N-insertions in productive TCRs than the approximately 670-donor mean. In both the original and validation cohorts, the classifier was reported to diagnose cytomegalovirus status with high specificity and sensitivity. Only TCR beta chains were sequenced in this cohort, and the absence of alpha or paired-chain data limited detectable features. CMV serostatus was the only immune exposure information available for the cohort. Because counts were too low, 15 to 20 rarely observed V segments, including chromosome 9 orphons, were excluded from the earlier analysis of 587 of the donors. In a later analysis, HLA-associated TCR beta chains were found to be more clonally expanded and to have lower generation probabilities than equally common non-associated chains. A total of roughly 160 TCR beta chains were listed by the study as associated with cytomegalovirus. Correlated functional status among segregating V segments might reflect linkage disequilibrium, but an unknown experimental factor could not be ruled out. Sequencing depth was assumed to be roughly uniform across donors in the presence/absence analyses, though that assumption may not hold. According to the authors, the approach could potentially be generalized to other disease states and immunological phenotypes. A further reported finding was that TCR beta sequences accurately predicted the HLA-A and HLA-B alleles for most subjects in the first cohort. Specific HLA alleles were associated with 16,951 TCR beta sequences at a false discovery rate of 0.05 in a later analysis. Assigning TCR associations to individual alleles was difficult when HLA alleles, especially DR and DQ, strongly co-occurred. A cluster of highly shared sequence variants was judged likely to represent a technical artifact of the sequencing pipeline. A later analysis reported that several top co-occurrence clusters appeared linked to parvovirus B19, influenza, CMV and Epstein-Barr virus. An earlier analysis of some 590 of the donors showed that most TCR beta V segments appeared in productive rearrangements either about 87% or about 30% of the time, which broadly matched IMGT annotations. The 87-base-pair reads could not distinguish some IMGT-functional V segments, including TRBV6-2 and TRBV6-3, so those segments were excluded. HLA typing was unavailable for some donors at each locus, so association tests used only the typed subset.

Reading from cysteine to phenylalanine, the CDR3 counts 17 amino acids. Solely the CDR3 DNA is kept, with 51 bases framed from the first base. CDR1 SGHTA and CDR2 FQGTGA are derived from the germline V gene. V ends up 0 bases short and J 2 bases short, with an unmatched junction base count of 9. To note about this clone: What this receptor recognizes is not known. No qualities accompany the bases; no much larger clone lies one base away.

The library was built by means of the immunoSEQ multiplex PCR assay. The multiplex PCR relied on a mix of 60 forward primers for TCR Vbeta segments and 13 reverse primers for TCR Jbeta segments. The CDR3 region of rearranged TCR beta genes was amplified from genomic DNA by a multiplex PCR assay. Amplified TCR beta libraries were sequenced as 87-base-pair reads on the Illumina HiSeq System. Per the source publication's procedure: In a later analysis, some 80 million unique TCR beta chains were counted across the roughly 610 repertoires, and some 10 million of these chains were shared by at least two donors. A nearest-neighbor algorithm error-corrected the raw reads and collapsed the reads into unique sequences, merging closely related sequences to remove PCR and sequencing errors. V, D and J gene segments were assigned by aligning CDR3 sequences to IMGT reference sequences. Each retained sequence needed at least a six-nucleotide match to both a V gene segment and a J gene segment. Rearrangements were classified as productive when the CDR3 lacked stop codons and remained in frame with V and J, and all other rearrangements were classified as non-productive. CDR3 was defined according to IMGT convention as the region running from the second conserved V-encoded cysteine to the conserved J-encoded phenylalanine. Sequences without an unambiguous match to a single V gene segment were excluded from the earlier analysis of 450 to 650 of the donors. In an earlier analysis of approximately 500 of the donors, a V segment was called functional when productive rearrangements were above 56.7%, and segregating when the standard deviation between donors exceeded 5%. A statistical classification framework was built to diagnose cytomegalovirus status from the catalog of TCR beta chain sequences. In a later analysis, V and J genes were assigned by comparing TCR nucleotide sequences against IMGT/GENE-DB human TR gene sequences. The TCRdist pipeline was used in a later analysis to assign CDR3 sequences and most-parsimonious VDJ recombination scenarios. A later analysis defined each TCR beta chain by its CDR3 amino acid sequence plus V-gene family, and excluded reads lacking a unique V-gene family. To address suspected cross-contamination and a sequencing artifact, a later analysis removed 550 to 750 highly shared, low-generation-probability nucleotide sequences. In a later analysis, a clonal expansion index for each public chain was calculated from normalized within-repertoire ranks of inferred template counts. In a later analysis, generation probabilities were computed with a VDJ recombination model fitted to out-of-frame rearrangements, and the resulting probabilities were checked against IGoR. In a later analysis, hypergeometric tests were used to score TCR-TCR, TCR-HLA and TCR-CMV co-occurrence, with a repertoire-size bias correction applied to TCR pairs. In a later analysis, false discovery rates were estimated by permuting HLA or CMV assignments 20 times. A later analysis grouped co-occurring TCRs with DBSCAN, adding TCRdist sequence similarity when clustering within HLA-allele-positive subsets. For co-occurrence clustering, repertoires with fewer than 30,000 or more than 120,000 public chains were excluded, along with four or five repertoires with anomalous nucleotide sharing. TCRdb mirrors the immuneACCESS table, restricted to in-frame sequences. Some clones are absent from its copies; in checked studies, under half trace to an unresolved V gene, and the reason for the others is unknown. V and J calls and clone size come straight from that table; D and trimming were deduced from the DNA. The sample data list fewer than 140,000 clones, and 71% of these were observed just once. The ten largest clonotypes hold roughly 2.8% of the sample.

In this chain, TRBV7-3 is recombined with TRBJ1-2; 7 bases in between match TRBD1. This sequence was found in a female donor in good health and CMV-seronegative. The sequencing sample was made of PBMCs. The DNA sequence is TGTGCCAGCAGCTTAACAGGGGGCTTAGCCTCGAACTATGGCTACACCTTC. Protein translation: CASSLTGGLASNYGYTF.